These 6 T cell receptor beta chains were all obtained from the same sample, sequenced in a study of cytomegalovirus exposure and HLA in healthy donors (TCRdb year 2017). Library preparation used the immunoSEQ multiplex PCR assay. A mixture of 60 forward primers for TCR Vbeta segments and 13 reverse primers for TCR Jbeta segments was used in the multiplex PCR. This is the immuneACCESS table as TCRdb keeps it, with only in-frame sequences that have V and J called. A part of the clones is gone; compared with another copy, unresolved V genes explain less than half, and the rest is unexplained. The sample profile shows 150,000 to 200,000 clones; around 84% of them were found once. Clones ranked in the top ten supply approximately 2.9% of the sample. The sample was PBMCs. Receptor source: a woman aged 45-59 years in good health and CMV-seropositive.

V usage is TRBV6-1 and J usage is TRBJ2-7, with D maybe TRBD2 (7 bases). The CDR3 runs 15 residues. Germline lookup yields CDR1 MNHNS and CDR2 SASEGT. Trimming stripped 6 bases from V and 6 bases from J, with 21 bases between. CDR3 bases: TGTGCCAGCAGGTCGGGGGCCGGGGGGCGTCGCGAGCAGTACTTC. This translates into CASRSGAGGRREQYF.

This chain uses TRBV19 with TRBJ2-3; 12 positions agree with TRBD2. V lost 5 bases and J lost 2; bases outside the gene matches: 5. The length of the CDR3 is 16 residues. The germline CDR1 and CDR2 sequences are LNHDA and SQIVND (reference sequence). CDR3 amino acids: CASSLRLAGATDTQYF. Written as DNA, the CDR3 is TGTGCCAGTAGTTTACGACTAGCGGGGGCCACAGATACGCAGTATTTT. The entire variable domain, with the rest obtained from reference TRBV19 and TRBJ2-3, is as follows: DGGITQSPKYLFRKEGQNVTLSCEQNLNHDAMYWYRQDPGQGLRLIYYSQIVNDFQKGDIAEGYSVSREKKESFPLTVTSAQKNPTAFYLCASSLRLAGATDTQYFGPGTRLTVL.

The CDR3 DNA reads TGCGCCAGCAGCCGCCGACAGGGTAACACCTACAATGAGCAGTTCTTC. It codes for CASSRRQGNTYNEQFF. V is TRBV5-1 and J is TRBJ2-1, with TRBD1 matching 7 bases. Germline V gene data show CDR1 as SGHRS and CDR2 as YFSETQ. V lost 4 bases, J lost 2 bases, and 9 bases stayed unmatched. This CDR3 is 16 amino acids long. Full variable domain (missing parts from reference TRBV5-1 and TRBJ2-1): KAGVTQTPRYLIKTRGQQVTLSCSPISGHRSVSWYQQTPGQGLQFLFEYFSETQRNKGNFPGRFSGRQFSNSRSEMNVSTLELGDSALYLCASSRRQGNTYNEQFFGPGTRLTVL.

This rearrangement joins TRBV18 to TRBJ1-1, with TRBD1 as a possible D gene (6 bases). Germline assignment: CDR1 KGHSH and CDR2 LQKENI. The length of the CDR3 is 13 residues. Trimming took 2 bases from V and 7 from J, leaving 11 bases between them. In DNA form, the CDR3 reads TGTGCCAGCTCACCAGACAGGCGACGTGAAGCTTTCTTT. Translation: CASSPDRRREAFF.

This CDR3 reads CASSRSDRGTYEQYF. The DNA of the CDR3 is TGCGCCAGCAGCCGTTCGGACAGGGGAACCTACGAGCAGTACTTC. The genes are TRBV4-3 and TRBJ2-7, with 9 bases lining up with TRBD1. V was clipped by 4 bases and J by 2 bases; unmatched bases: 6. The CDR3 is made up of 15 amino acids. CDR1 is LGHNA, CDR2 YSLEER, per germline.

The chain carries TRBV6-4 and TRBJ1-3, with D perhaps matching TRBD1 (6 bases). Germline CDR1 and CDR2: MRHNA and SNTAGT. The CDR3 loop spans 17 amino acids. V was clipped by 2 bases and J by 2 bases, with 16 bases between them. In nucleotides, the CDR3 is TGTGCCAGCAGTGACCCAACCCTAGGGGGTCCTGGAAACACCATATATTTT. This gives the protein CASSDPTLGGPGNTIYF.